The TCR beta chain described here comes from a study of OX40 agonist ivuxolimab in advanced cancers. Study background: Those enrolled were 82.7% male, with a mean age of roughly 60 years and ages from roughly 20 to 85.

Only in-frame clones appear in the TCRdb table, and some are missing; sequencing was by immunoSEQ multiplex PCR. The table includes just over 60,000 clones, around 90% detected once. The sequence derives from an adult with an advanced solid tumor such as melanoma, head and neck, liver or kidney cancer. The sample consisted of CD4+ or CD8+ T cells sorted from blood, taken in a trial of the OX40 agonist ivuxolimab.

This chain's CDR3 is CSVWEFSPYEQYF. As DNA, the CDR3 is TGCAGCGTTTGGGAATTCTCCCCTTACGAGCAGTACTTC. The chain has TRBV29-1 and TRBJ2-7; no clear D. Germline-derived CDR1 and CDR2 are SQVTM and ANQGSEA. Trimming removed 5 bases from V and 4 bases from J, with 15 bases in between. This CDR3 region has 13 residues.